A single T cell receptor beta chain is shown here with its context. This entry is derived from a study of cytomegalovirus exposure and HLA in healthy donors. The PCR had 60 Vbeta and 13 Jbeta primers. Under the authors' procedure: A follow-up analysis tallied around 80 million unique TCR beta chains, roughly 9.9 million shared. Data came from immunoSEQ multiplex PCR; TCRdb stores just in-frame clones and leaves some out. V and J calls and clone size follow that table, whereas D and trimming were derived from the DNA. The table has about 160,000 clones, roughly 85% seen once. The CDR3 runs to 16 residues. Germline CDR1 and CDR2: LGHNA and YNFKEQ.

This clonotype was obtained from a man in his forties in good health and CMV-seronegative. What was sequenced was PBMCs. The chain links TRBV4-2 to TRBJ2-5; perhaps TRBD2 as D (6 bases). The tail of the sequence fits TRBJ2-7 better, so the J call may be wrong. CDR3 nucleotide sequence: TGTGCCAGCAGCCAAGATGGCGGGGCGGGATTCTACGAGCAGTACTTC. It yields the protein CASSQDGGAGFYEQYF.